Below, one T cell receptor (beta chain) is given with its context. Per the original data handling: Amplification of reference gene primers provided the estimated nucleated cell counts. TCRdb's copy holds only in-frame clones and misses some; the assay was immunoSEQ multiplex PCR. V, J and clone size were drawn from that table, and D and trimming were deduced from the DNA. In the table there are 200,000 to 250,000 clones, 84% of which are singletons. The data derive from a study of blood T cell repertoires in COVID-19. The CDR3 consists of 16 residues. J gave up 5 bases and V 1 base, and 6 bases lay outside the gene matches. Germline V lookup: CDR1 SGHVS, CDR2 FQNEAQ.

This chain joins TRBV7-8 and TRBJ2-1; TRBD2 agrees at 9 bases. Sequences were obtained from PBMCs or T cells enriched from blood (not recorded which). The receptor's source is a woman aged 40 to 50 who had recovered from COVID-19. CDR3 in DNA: TGTGCCAGCAGCTTAGGAGGTAGCGGGGGACACAATGAGCAGTTCTTC. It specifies CASSLGGSGGHNEQFF.